A single T cell receptor (beta chain) is shown here with its context. The V gene's germline CDR1 is SGDLS and CDR2 YYNGEE. This CDR3 contains 16 residues. V dropped 4 bases and J dropped 0 bases, with 16 bases sitting between them. PCR primers comprised 60 Vbeta and 13 Jbeta primers. Method: immunoSEQ multiplex PCR; TCRdb's copy keeps in-frame clones and lacks some. The sample has 150,000 to 160,000 clones, around 81% seen once; the top ten hold 5.6%. The sample originates from a study of cytomegalovirus exposure and HLA in healthy donors. The receptor's source is a woman between 40 and 50 years old in good health and CMV-seropositive. What was sequenced was PBMCs. This chain links TRBV9 with TRBJ1-2, with D possibly being TRBD1 (5 bases). CDR3 sequence reads: CASSKRQLEANYGYTF. The CDR3 DNA reads as TGTGCCAGCAGCAAACGACAGCTTGAAGCTAACTATGGCTACACCTTC.